The rows below give T cell receptor beta chains drawn from one sample of a study of T cells in Graves' hyperthyroidism and ophthalmopathy. From the multiplex PCR reads, TCRdb called clonotypes with MiXCR, one entry per CDR3 protein. Of approximately 400,000 distinct CDR3 sequences in the sample, approximately 13% are singletons; the top ten hold more than 20%. The sample consisted of blood. The receptors were sampled from a man aged 25-45 years with Graves' hyperthyroidism that later progressed to Graves' ophthalmopathy. Both conserved end residues are part of each CDR3. Fields, in order: CDR3 protein, CDR3 DNA, clone size, V gene, D gene, J gene. A D gene is named only where the DNA matches it firmly. Clone sizes are given selectively: once, few, many, or a class where the clone is expanded.

cdr3_aa: CAGSIGDPGRVQETQYF
cdr3_nt: TGTGCCGGTAGTATAGGAGACCCCGGACGCGTCCAAGAGACCCAGTACTTC
clone_size: .
v_call: TRBV19
d_call: .
j_call: TRBJ2-5

cdr3_aa: CASNQWGDWSTEAFF
cdr3_nt: TGTGCCAGCAACCAATGGGGGGATTGGAGCACTGAAGCTTTCTTT
clone_size: many
v_call: TRBV28
d_call: .
j_call: TRBJ1-1

cdr3_aa: CASFSGGQVDTQYF
cdr3_nt: TGTGCCAGCTTCTCTGGGGGTCAGGTAGATACGCAGTATTTT
clone_size: many
v_call: TRBV27
d_call: .
j_call: TRBJ2-3

cdr3_aa: CASSRPHGGPPDTQYF
cdr3_nt: TGTGCCAGCAGTCGCCCCCACGGGGGGCCCCCAGATACGCAGTATTTT
clone_size: many
v_call: TRBV12-3/TRBV12-4
d_call: .
j_call: TRBJ2-3

cdr3_aa: CSASPALRGVYNEQFF
cdr3_nt: TGCAGTGCTAGCCCAGCCCTACGGGGGGTCTACAATGAGCAGTTCTTC
clone_size: many
v_call: TRBV20-1
d_call: TRBD2
j_call: TRBJ2-1

cdr3_aa: CASSYSQGVGQPQHF
cdr3_nt: TGTGCCAGCAGTTACTCACAGGGGGTGGGTCAGCCCCAGCATTTT
clone_size: many
v_call: TRBV6-6
d_call: TRBD1
j_call: TRBJ1-5

cdr3_aa: CASSTWFF
cdr3_nt: TGTGCCAGCAGCACCTGGTTCTTC
clone_size: many
v_call: TRBV7-9
d_call: .
j_call: TRBJ2-1

cdr3_aa: CATSKTGPLIMDTEAFF
cdr3_nt: TGTGCCACCTCCAAGACAGGGCCCCTTATTATGGACACTGAAGCTTTCTTT
clone_size: few
v_call: TRBV15
d_call: TRBD1
j_call: TRBJ1-1

cdr3_aa: CASSQASYYEQYF
cdr3_nt: TGTGCCAGCAGCCAAGCCTCCTACTACGAGCAGTACTTC
clone_size: few
v_call: TRBV3-1
d_call: .
j_call: TRBJ2-7

cdr3_aa: CASSSCRRGGYPQETQYF
cdr3_nt: TGTGCCAGCAGCTCCTGCCGTCGGGGCGGATACCCTCAAGAGACCCAGTACTTC
clone_size: .
v_call: TRBV9
d_call: .
j_call: TRBJ2-5

cdr3_aa: CASSLTGGAGEAFF
cdr3_nt: TGTGCCAGCAGCTTGACAGGGGGCGCGGGGGAAGCTTTCTTT
clone_size: .
v_call: TRBV7-2
d_call: TRBD1
j_call: TRBJ1-1

cdr3_aa: CASTRDGYIPETQYF
cdr3_nt: TGTGCCAGCACCCGGGACGGGTATATTCCAGAGACCCAGTACTTC
clone_size: many
v_call: TRBV6-2/TRBV6-3
d_call: .
j_call: TRBJ2-5

cdr3_aa: CSARGDSLYNEQFF
cdr3_nt: TGCAGTGCTAGAGGGGACAGCCTCTACAATGAGCAGTTCTTC
clone_size: many
v_call: TRBV20-1
d_call: TRBD1
j_call: TRBJ2-1

cdr3_aa: CASSRLAGNTDTQYF
cdr3_nt: TGTGCCAGCAGTAGACTAGCGGGGAACACAGATACGCAGTATTTT
clone_size: .
v_call: TRBV2
d_call: TRBD2
j_call: TRBJ2-3

cdr3_aa: CASSTTGSSEAFF
cdr3_nt: TGTGCCAGCAGTACCACAGGGTCCTCTGAAGCTTTCTTT
clone_size: few
v_call: TRBV6-1
d_call: .
j_call: TRBJ1-1

cdr3_aa: CASSPTVEAYEQYF
cdr3_nt: TGTGCCAGCAGCCCGACGGTAGAGGCCTACGAGCAGTACTTC
clone_size: .
v_call: TRBV9
d_call: .
j_call: TRBJ2-7

cdr3_aa: CAITGTSGGSYTGELFF
cdr3_nt: TGTGCCATCACCGGGACTAGCGGGGGGAGTTACACCGGGGAGCTGTTTTTT
clone_size: many
v_call: TRBV10-3
d_call: TRBD2
j_call: TRBJ2-2

cdr3_aa: CASTRPGNTGELFF
cdr3_nt: TGTGCCAGCACCCGGCCAGGGAACACCGGGGAGCTGTTTTTT
clone_size: .
v_call: TRBV6-1
d_call: .
j_call: TRBJ2-2

cdr3_aa: CASSSYTGVPSFEQYF
cdr3_nt: TGTGCCAGCAGCTCCTATACGGGAGTCCCAAGTTTCGAGCAGTACTTC
clone_size: many
v_call: TRBV11-2
d_call: .
j_call: TRBJ2-7

cdr3_aa: CASSFRGSNEKLFF
cdr3_nt: TGTGCCAGCAGTTTCAGGGGGAGTAATGAAAAACTGTTTTTT
clone_size: .
v_call: TRBV12-3/TRBV12-4
d_call: TRBD1
j_call: TRBJ1-4

cdr3_aa: CATSEGTGGETQYF
cdr3_nt: TGTGCCACCAGTGAGGGGACAGGGGGAGAGACCCAGTACTTC
clone_size: .
v_call: TRBV24-1
d_call: TRBD1
j_call: TRBJ2-5